The 24 T cell receptor beta chains given below trace back to one sample, sequenced in a study of OX40 agonist ivuxolimab in advanced cancers. The table came from immunoSEQ multiplex PCR; TCRdb's copy has only in-frame clones and leaves some out. The sample has around 62,000 clones; roughly 90% are singletons. The source material was CD4+ or CD8+ T cells sorted from blood, sampled in a trial of the OX40 agonist ivuxolimab. The receptors shown here come from an adult with an advanced solid tumor such as melanoma, head and neck, liver or kidney cancer.

J is TRBJ1-5 and V is TRBV19; 9 nucleotides match TRBD1. CDR1 LNHDA and CDR2 SQIVND come from the germline V gene (reference sequence). This CDR3 is built from 15 residues. V was clipped by 3 bases and J by 5 bases; unmatched bases: 5. In DNA form, the CDR3 reads TGTGCCAGTAGTATTTCAGGACAGGGGTATCAGCCCCAGCATTTT. Translating it yields CASSISGQGYQPQHF.

The genes are TRBV7-8 and TRBJ2-1; 11 bases fit TRBD2. Unmatched junction bases numbered 6, after V lost 5 bases and J lost 0 bases. Germline CDR1 reads SGHVS; CDR2 reads FQNEAQ. The length of the CDR3 is 17 residues. The CDR3 DNA sequence: TGTGCCAGCAGCATGCGGCTAGCGGGAGGCTCCTACAATGAGCAGTTCTTC. Translated, it gives CASSMRLAGGSYNEQFF.

The chain joins TRBV27 to TRBJ2-2; perhaps D is TRBD1 or TRBD2 (7 bases each). The CDR3 runs to 15 residues. Per germline, CDR1 MNHEY and CDR2 SMNVEV (reference sequence). Trimming took off 6 bases at V and 1 base at J, with 12 bases between the two ends. Written as DNA, the CDR3 is TGTGCCAGCAGCAGCAGGGGGGGGAACACCGGGGAGCTGTTTTTT. It translates to CASSSRGGNTGELFF.

The V call is TRBV5-1, the J call TRBJ2-2; D call uncertain. Looked up from germline, CDR1 is SGHRS and CDR2 is YFSETQ. The CDR3 runs to 12 residues. Trimming shortened V by 6 bases and J by 8 bases, and 11 bases separated the two germline ends. As DNA, the CDR3 is TGCGCCAGCACCCGATATGAAGGGGAGCTGTTTTTT. Amino acid sequence: CASTRYEGELFF.

The rearrangement joins TRBV9 to TRBJ2-3; D is ambiguous. This CDR3 is 15 amino acids long. Germline V lookup: CDR1 SGDLS, CDR2 YYNGEE. V was cut by 4 bases and J by 3 bases, with 15 bases left in between. The CDR3 region is CASSLLDGKTDTQYF. The CDR3 nucleotides are TGTGCCAGCAGCCTACTGGACGGCAAAACAGATACGCAGTATTTT.

The V call is TRBV9, the J call TRBJ2-3, with a possible D match to TRBD1 (6 bases). The V and J ends lost 0 bases and 5 bases respectively, with 10 bases between them. This CDR3 region has 14 residues. Germline loops: CDR1 SGDLS, CDR2 YYNGEE. This CDR3 reads CASSVARGGDTQYF. As DNA, the CDR3 is TGTGCCAGCAGCGTAGCCAGGGGTGGAGATACGCAGTATTTT.

The chain links TRBV5-6 to TRBJ1-2, with 7 bases lining up with TRBD1. Germline loops: CDR1 SGHDT, CDR2 YYEEEE. J gave up 7 bases and V 4 bases, and 1 base lay outside the gene matches. The CDR3 spans 11 residues. This CDR3 is CASSNRGGYTF. As DNA, the CDR3 is TGTGCCAGCAGCAACAGGGGTGGCTACACCTTC.

This clone was seen a few times. The rearrangement uses TRBV29-1 and TRBJ2-3; 9 bases map to TRBD2. The ends lost 4 bases at V and 1 base at J; junction bases unmatched: 6. CDR1 is SQVTM and CDR2 is ANQGSEA in the germline V gene. This CDR3 spans 15 amino acids. DNA of the CDR3: TGCAGCGTTGTTGGTTCTAGCGGGGGCACAGATACGCAGTATTTT. This sequence encodes CSVVGSSGGTDTQYF.

The count of this clone is one. The chain carries TRBV19 and TRBJ1-5, with D unclear. The V end was cut by 5 bases, the J end by 0 bases, with 20 bases between. Germline CDR1 reads LNHDA; CDR2 reads SQIVND (reference sequence). This CDR3 has 18 residues. The CDR3 DNA is TGTGCCAGTAGTCCCCAGCGGTCGGCAGGCTATAGCAATCAGCCCCAGCATTTT. Residues: CASSPQRSAGYSNQPQHF.

This sequence joins TRBV10-3 and TRBJ2-7; weak D call: TRBD2 (5 bases). V was pared by 4 bases and J by 1 base, with 14 bases between. The CDR3 runs to 15 residues. Germline V gene lookup returns CDR1 ENHRY and CDR2 SYGVKD. CDR3: CAISGVAGHSYEQYF. CDR3 nucleotides: TGTGCCATCAGTGGAGTCGCGGGTCATTCCTACGAGCAGTACTTC.

This sequence joins TRBV10-3 and TRBJ2-1; the match to TRBD2 covers 12 bases. From germline, CDR1 is ENHRY and CDR2 SYGVKD. The V and J ends lost 4 bases and 0 bases, in that order; junction bases with no gene match: 1. The CDR3 covers 16 residues. CDR3 loop: CAISGTSGVSYNEQFF. The CDR3 DNA sequence: TGTGCCATCAGTGGGACTAGCGGGGTCTCCTACAATGAGCAGTTCTTC.

The chain is built from TRBV7-8 and TRBJ2-1; no reliable D call. With 5 bases removed from V and 7 bases from J, the gap between germline ends came to 15 bases. Germline CDR1 and CDR2: SGHVS and FQNEAQ. The CDR3 runs to 14 residues. CDR3 in amino acids: CASSPEGLGNEQFF. In nucleotides, the CDR3 is TGTGCCAGCAGCCCCGAAGGTTTGGGTAATGAGCAGTTCTTC.

V gene TRBV9 combines with J gene TRBJ2-2; 11 bases match TRBD1. CDR1 SGDLS and CDR2 YYNGEE come from the germline V gene. This CDR3 comprises 18 residues. V lost 0 bases, J lost 4 bases, and 8 bases stayed unmatched. The CDR3 DNA reads TGTGCCAGCAGCGTAGCCCTTCCCGGGACAGGGGGCACCGGGGAGCTGTTTTTT. Translation: CASSVALPGTGGTGELFF. Full variable domain (remainder filled in from reference TRBV9 and TRBJ2-2): DSGVTQTPKHLITATGQRVTLRCSPRSGDLSVYWYQQSLDQGLQFLIQYYNGEERAKGNILERFSAQQFPDLHSELNLSSLELGDSALYFCASSVALPGTGGTGELFFGEGSRLTVL.

This clone was picked up a small number of times. V gene TRBV10-3 combines with J gene TRBJ2-2; possibly TRBD1 or TRBD2 for D (5 bases each). Germline-derived CDR1 and CDR2 are ENHRY and SYGVKD. The CDR3 totals 12 residues. Trimming shortened V by 2 bases and J by 7 bases, and 5 bases separated the two germline ends. This chain's CDR3 is CAISEGGGELFF. CDR3 nucleotides: TGTGCCATCAGTGAGGGGGGCGGGGAGCTGTTTTTT.

The chain has TRBV7-5 and TRBJ2-7; the tabulated D call, TRBD2, remains unverified against the DNA. TRBV7-5 counts as a pseudogene. This CDR3 is 15 amino acids long. The CDR3 DNA reads as TGTGTCAGAAGCCCCGTTTCTGTCGGTATTTACGAGCAGTACTTC. As protein: CVRSPVSVGIYEQYF.

The chain recombines TRBV6-6 with TRBJ1-2; D is possibly TRBD1 (5 bases). CDR3 length equals 15 residues. Germline V gene lookup returns CDR1 MNHNY and CDR2 SVGAGI (reference sequence). V shed 6 bases and J shed 2 bases, with 16 bases lying between them. The CDR3 DNA is TGTGCCAGCAGCTCCCCCGGACACGACAACTATGGCTACACCTTC. Encoded protein: CASSSPGHDNYGYTF.

This chain connects TRBV7-9 to TRBJ2-7; 8 positions agree with TRBD2. CDR1 and CDR2 from the germline V gene are SEHNR and FQNEAQ (reference sequence). This CDR3 has 14 amino acids. The ends lost 5 bases at V and 5 bases at J; junction bases unmatched: 8. The CDR3 here is CASSLQREHDEQYF. The CDR3 DNA sequence: TGTGCCAGCAGCCTCCAGCGGGAGCACGACGAGCAGTACTTC. The entire variable domain, with the rest obtained from reference TRBV7-9 and TRBJ2-7, is as follows: DTGVSQNPRHKITKRGQNVTFRCDPISEHNRLYWYRQTLGQGPEFLTYFQNEAQLEKSRLLSDRFSAERPKGSFSTLEIQRTEQGDSAMYLCASSLQREHDEQYFGPGTRLTVT.

The rearrangement uses TRBV6-1 and TRBJ2-7; no clear D. This CDR3 spans 13 amino acids. Per the germline V gene, CDR1 is MNHNS and CDR2 is SASEGT. V shed 1 base and J shed 0 bases, with 4 bases lying between them. The CDR3 DNA sequence: TGTGCCAGCAGTGAAGACTACTCCTACGAGCAGTACTTC. It is translated as CASSEDYSYEQYF.

This chain uses TRBV5-6 with TRBJ1-1; D unclear. The CDR3 extends over 13 amino acids. The V and J ends lost 2 bases and 10 bases respectively, with 15 bases between them. Germline V gene data show CDR1 as SGHDT and CDR2 as YYEEEE. CDR3 bases: TGTGCCAGCAGCTTTAGTGCAGATGGCCCAGCTTTCTTT. It codes for CASSFSADGPAFF.

This rearrangement joins TRBV11-2 to TRBJ1-2; D is uncertain. Looked up from germline, CDR1 is SGHAT and CDR2 is FQNNGV. This CDR3 spans 15 amino acids. V dropped 5 bases and J dropped 8 bases, with 21 bases sitting between them. Here the CDR3 DNA reads TGTGCCAGCAGCACGCTATCTGGGAGAGAGGGCGGCTACACCTTC. Translated: CASSTLSGREGGYTF.

In this sample, this clone turned up a few times. The chain recombines TRBV10-1 with TRBJ2-7, with TRBD2 identical over 8 bases. There are 15 residues in the CDR3. CDR1 is WNHNN, CDR2 SYGVQD, per germline (reference sequence). Germline trimming cut 2 bases from V and 3 bases from J; bases unmatched to any gene: 6. DNA of the CDR3: TGCGCCAGCAGTGAGAACACGGGAGGGATCTACGAGCAGTACTTC. Its translation: CASSENTGGIYEQYF.

The DNA for the CDR3 is TGTGCCAGCAGCTTAGGTTTGGCTAGCGGGACGGTTGAGCAGTTCTTC. Amino acids: CASSLGLASGTVEQFF. The rearrangement joins TRBV7-2 to TRBJ2-1; 9 bases map to TRBD2. J gave up 9 bases and V 1 base, and 10 bases lay outside the gene matches. Germline values: CDR1 SGHTA, CDR2 FQGNSA. This CDR3 has 16 amino acids.

The chain has TRBV7-2 and TRBJ2-1; tentatively, D is TRBD2 (6 bases). The CDR3 has 15 residues. Germline values: CDR1 SGHTA, CDR2 FQGNSA. V lost 2 bases and J 3 bases, leaving 11 bases between the germline ends. The CDR3 nucleotides are TGTGCCAGCAGCTTAACGGCGGAGGGCTACAATGAGCAGTTCTTC. It specifies CASSLTAEGYNEQFF.

Turning to this clone: The junction differs from germline at one of its ends, possibly a read error. The chain employs TRBV2 and TRBJ2-1; tentatively, D is TRBD2 (5 bases). This CDR3 comprises 13 residues. The V gene's germline CDR1 is SNHLY and CDR2 FYNNEI. CDR3 DNA sequence: TGTGCCAGCAGGACTATCGGCTACTATGAGCAGTTCTTC. The encoded protein is CASRTIGYYEQFF.